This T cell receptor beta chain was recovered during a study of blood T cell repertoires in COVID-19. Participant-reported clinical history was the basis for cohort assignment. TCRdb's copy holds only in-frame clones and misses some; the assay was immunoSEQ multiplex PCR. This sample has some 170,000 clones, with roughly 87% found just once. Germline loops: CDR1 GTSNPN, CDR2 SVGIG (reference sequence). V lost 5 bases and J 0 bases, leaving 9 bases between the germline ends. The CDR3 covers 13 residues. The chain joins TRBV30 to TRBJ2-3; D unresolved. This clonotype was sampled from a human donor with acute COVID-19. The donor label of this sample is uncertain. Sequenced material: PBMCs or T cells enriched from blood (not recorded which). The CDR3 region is CAWATTSTDTQYF. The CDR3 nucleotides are TGTGCCTGGGCGACGACTAGCACAGATACGCAGTATTTT.